Described below is a single TCR beta chain sequence and its context. The clone's antigen remains unknown. Per-base quality was not reported, and no clone a single base away is much larger than it. This record belongs to a study of blood T cell repertoires in COVID-19 (dated by TCRdb to between 2020 and 2021). Regarding the complete study: Samples from collaborators originated in the United States, Italy and Spain and spanned both the acute and convalescent phases of COVID-19. The prospective study material was composed of cDNA or gDNA derived from T cells, B-cell-depleted T cells, or PBMCs. The dataset comprised deeply sampled blood TCRbeta repertoires from subjects exposed to, actively infected with, or recovered from COVID-19. The repertoires were released in a freely available public database intended as a resource for research on the immune response to SARS-CoV-2. Samples came from the ongoing ImmuneRACE study (first 160 participants) plus 1,254 subjects from 6 global collaborators. Nearly every sample came with metadata listing a de-identified subject ID, COVID-19 status, age in years and sex. Where available, HLA class I and class II types were taken from metadata supplied by the sample provider and were not determined by assay-based typing. Results the study describes overall, beyond this receptor: How much clinical and demographic metadata was included differed by source and by participant, and the metadata was provided uncurated.

Reading from cysteine to phenylalanine, the CDR3 counts 17 amino acids. Solely the CDR3 DNA is kept, with 51 bases framed from the first base. Via the germline V gene (reference sequence), CDR1 is SEHNR and CDR2 FQNEAQ. At the junction V is shortened by 5 bases and J by 0 bases; bases outside the gene matches: 8. In Seattle, one collaborating source enrolled patients while the infection was active and tracked those patients longitudinally over the course of disease. Collaborating institutions collected whole blood in K2EDTA tubes following their own protocols. For TCRbeta analysis, collaborators shipped samples as frozen whole blood, isolated PBMCs, or DNA extracted from either of those sample types. TCRbeta CDR3 regions were amplified from genomic DNA by means of the immunoSEQ Assay, a bias-controlled multiplex PCR. On the authors' methods: The number of nucleated cells in each sample was estimated by amplification of reference gene primers within the assay. To quantify the absolute abundance of each unique TCRbeta CDR3 rearrangement, sequence reads were collapsed and filtered. For each sample, productive Simpson clonality was calculated as the square root of Simpson's diversity index over productive rearrangements. TCRdb retrieved this table from immuneACCESS and kept in-frame rearrangements only. Not all clones are present; in checked studies, unresolved V genes account for under half, and no reason is known for the remainder. That table is the source of V, J and clone size, and D and trimming were worked out from the DNA. Here the sample has more than 200,000 clones; less than 90% occur a single time. In total, the top ten clones hold about 10% of the sample.

The specimen sequenced was peripheral blood. This sequence uses TRBV7-9 and TRBJ2-3, and 10 junction bases match TRBD1. The clonotype comes from a woman of 80 years or more with COVID-19, enrolled during active disease. The DNA sequence is as follows: TGTGCCAGCAGCATAGGGACAGGGGTGAGAAGCACAGATACGCAGTATTTT. Translated, this is CASSIGTGVRSTDTQYF.